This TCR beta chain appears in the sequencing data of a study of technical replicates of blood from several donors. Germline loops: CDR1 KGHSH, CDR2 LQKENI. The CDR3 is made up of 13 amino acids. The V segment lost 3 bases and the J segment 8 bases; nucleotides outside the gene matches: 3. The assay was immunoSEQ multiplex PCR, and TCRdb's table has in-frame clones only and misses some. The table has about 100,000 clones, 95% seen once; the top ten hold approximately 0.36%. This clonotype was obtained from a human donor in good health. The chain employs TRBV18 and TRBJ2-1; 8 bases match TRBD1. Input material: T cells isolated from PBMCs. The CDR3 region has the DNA TGTGCCAGCTCACCGGACAGGGTAGATGAGCAGTTCTTC. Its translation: CASSPDRVDEQFF.